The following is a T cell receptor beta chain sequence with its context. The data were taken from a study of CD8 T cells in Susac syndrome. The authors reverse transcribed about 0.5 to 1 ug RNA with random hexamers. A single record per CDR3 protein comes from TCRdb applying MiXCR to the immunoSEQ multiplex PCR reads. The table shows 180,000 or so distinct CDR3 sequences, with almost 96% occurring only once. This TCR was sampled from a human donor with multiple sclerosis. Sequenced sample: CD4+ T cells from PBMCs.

The CDR3 bases are TGTGCCTGGAGTGGGACAGGACAGGGTGAAGCTTTCTTT. Translating gives CAWSGTGQGEAFF. The rearrangement links TRBV30 to TRBJ1-1; 8 bases line up with TRBD1. Germline values: CDR1 GTSNPN, CDR2 SVGIG (reference sequence). With V trimmed by 1 base and J by 7 bases, 5 bases remained unmatched. The CDR3 has 13 amino acids.